These T cell receptor beta chains were read from a single sample in a study of beta chain features in type 1 diabetes. Sequencing used immunoSEQ multiplex PCR; TCRdb keeps in-frame clones, though not all of them. Of some 15,000 clones listed, just over 70% are singletons. The sequencing sample was made of stem cell memory CD4+ T cells from blood. The receptor set was obtained from a man younger than 40 with type 1 diabetes. Both conserved end residues are part of each CDR3. The D gene is left open where the match is weak. Clone size appears in some rows only: once, few, many, or a class for an expanded clone.

TRBV6-1	.	.	TRBJ1-5	TGTGCCAGCACCGAACAGGGAGATCAGCCCCAGCATTTT	CASTEQGDQPQHF
TRBV29-1	TRBD1	few	TRBJ1-5	TGCAGCGCACGACAGGGGAACCAGCCCCAGCATTTT	CSARQGNQPQHF
TRBV11-1	.	.	TRBJ2-4	TGTGCCAGCAGCTTGGGCGGGGCCAAAAACATTCAGTACTTC	CASSLGGAKNIQYF
TRBV12-5	.	.	TRBJ1-1	TGTGCTAGTGGTTCCGAGCCGGGGACTGAAGCTTTCTTT	CASGSEPGTEAFF
TRBV5-6	.	.	TRBJ2-2	TGTGCCAGCAGCTTGGTCGGGGGGCGAAGCACCGGGGAGCTGTTTTTT	CASSLVGGRSTGELFF
TRBV7-3	.	.	TRBJ1-1	TGTGCCAGCAGCTTTCAGGGCCCGGACACTGAAGCTTTCTTT	CASSFQGPDTEAFF
TRBV5-1	.	once	TRBJ1-3	TGCGCCAGCAGCATAGAGCGGCCTGGAAACACCATATATTTT	CASSIERPGNTIYF
TRBV19	TRBD1	.	TRBJ1-5	TGTGCCAGTAGTAGGCCCGGGACAGGTCTTCCCAATCAGCCCCAGCATTTT	CASSRPGTGLPNQPQHF
TRBV7-3	TRBD1	.	TRBJ2-7	TGTGCCAGCAGCGCGTACAGGGGGCTCGAGCAGTACTTC	CASSAYRGLEQYF
TRBV5-4	.	.	TRBJ1-2	TGTGCCAGCACCCCCCGGGTAGATCAACATGGCTACACCTTC	CASTPRVDQHGYTF
TRBV6-1	TRBD1	.	TRBJ2-7	TGTGCCAGCAGTGCGCGTTCGGGACAGGGGACCTACGAGCAGTACTTC	CASSARSGQGTYEQYF
TRBV7-9	.	few	TRBJ2-7	TGTGCCAGCAGGAGGACAGAGACCAGCTCCTACGAGCAGTACTTC	CASRRTETSSYEQYF
TRBV5-1	.	.	TRBJ1-3	TGCGCCAGCAGCTTGATGGGGGCGCAGGCTGGAAACACCATATATTTT	CASSLMGAQAGNTIYF
TRBV29-1	.	.	TRBJ2-3	TGCAGCGGTGCGGGGAGCACAGATACGCAGTATTTT	CSGAGSTDTQYF
TRBV5-4	.	few	TRBJ1-1	TGTGCCAGCAGTCCCCCCCTAGGCGGGCACACTGAAGCTTTCTTT	CASSPPLGGHTEAFF
TRBV9	TRBD1	.	TRBJ2-5	TGTGCCAGCAGCGTAGCTGGGACAGGGGGCGAAGAGACCCAGTACTTC	CASSVAGTGGEETQYF
TRBV23-1	TRBD2	.	TRBJ2-7	TGCGCCAGCCGGGCGGGGGGCGGGCTAGCGGGGACTGCGAGCTCCTACGAGCAGTACTTC	CASRAGGGLAGTASSYEQYF
TRBV9	TRBD1	.	TRBJ2-2	TGTGCCAGCAGCGAGGGGACAGGGGAGTACGGGGAGCTGTTTTTT	CASSEGTGEYGELFF
TRBV7-9	.	.	TRBJ2-1	TGTGCCAGCAGCTTAGCGAAATTGGGGGCGACCAATGAGCAGTTCTTC	CASSLAKLGATNEQFF
TRBV4-2	TRBD2	few	TRBJ2-7	TGTGCCAGCAGCCAACGGGACGAGCGGGGGCCGACGTACGAGCAGTACTTC	CASSQRDERGPTYEQYF
TRBV13	.	once	TRBJ2-7	TGTGCCAGCACCCCTCAAGCGGGCCACGAGCAGTACTTC	CASTPQAGHEQYF
TRBV13	.	.	TRBJ1-2	TGTGCCAGCAGCTCACAGGGCCGGGTCTATGGCTACACCTTC	CASSSQGRVYGYTF
TRBV28	.	once	TRBJ2-1	TGTGCCAGCAGTCCCTTGGGGGGGGGCCGTTTCTTC	CASSPLGGGRFF
TRBV5-4	.	few	TRBJ1-2	TGTGCCAGCAGCCAGCAGGGTGGTGACTATGGCTACACCTTC	CASSQQGGDYGYTF
TRBV7-2	.	.	TRBJ2-2	TGTGCCAGCAGCCTCATGCAGGGGAACGGGGAGCTGTTTTTT	CASSLMQGNGELFF
TRBV9	TRBD1	.	TRBJ2-7	TGTGCCAGCAGCCAGGGGACAGGGTTTTACGAGCAGTACTTC	CASSQGTGFYEQYF
TRBV7-2	TRBD1	few	TRBJ1-2	TGTGCCAGCAGCTTAAAAACAGGGGAATTCTATGGCTACACCTTC	CASSLKTGEFYGYTF
TRBV2	TRBD1	.	TRBJ2-3	TGTGCCAGCAGTGTCCGGACAGGGGGGGAGTATTTT	CASSVRTGGEYF
TRBV16	.	.	TRBJ1-1	TGTGCCAGCAGCCAAGTGGGCAGCCTGAACACTGAAGCTTTCTTT	CASSQVGSLNTEAFF
TRBV28	TRBD1	once	TRBJ1-2	TGTGCCAGCAGTCCCCCCGGGACAGGGGGTTACTATGGCTACACCTTC	CASSPPGTGGYYGYTF
TRBV5-1	.	.	TRBJ2-1	TGCGCCAGCAGCTTGGGGGTTTCAGGCAATGAGCAGTTCTTC	CASSLGVSGNEQFF